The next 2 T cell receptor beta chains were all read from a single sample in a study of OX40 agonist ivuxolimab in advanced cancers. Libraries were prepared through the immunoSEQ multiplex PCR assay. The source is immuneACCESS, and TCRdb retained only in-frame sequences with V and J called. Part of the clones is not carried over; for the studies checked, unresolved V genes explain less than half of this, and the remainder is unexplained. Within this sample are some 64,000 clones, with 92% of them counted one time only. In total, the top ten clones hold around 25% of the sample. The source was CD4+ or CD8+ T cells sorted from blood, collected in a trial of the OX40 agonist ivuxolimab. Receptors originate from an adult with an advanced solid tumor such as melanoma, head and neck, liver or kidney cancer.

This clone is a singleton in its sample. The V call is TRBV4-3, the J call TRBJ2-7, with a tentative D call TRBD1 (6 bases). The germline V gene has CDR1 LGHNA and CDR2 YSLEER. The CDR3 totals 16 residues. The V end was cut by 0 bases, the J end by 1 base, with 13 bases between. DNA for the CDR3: TGCGCCAGCAGCCAAGACCCCGGGACACTGTCCTACGAGCAGTACTTC. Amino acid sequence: CASSQDPGTLSYEQYF.

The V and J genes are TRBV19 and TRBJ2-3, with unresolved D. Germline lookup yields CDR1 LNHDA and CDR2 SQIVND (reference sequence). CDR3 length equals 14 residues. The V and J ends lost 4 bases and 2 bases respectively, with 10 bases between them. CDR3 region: CASSTLADTDTQYF. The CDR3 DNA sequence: TGTGCCAGTAGTACCTTAGCTGACACAGATACGCAGTATTTT.